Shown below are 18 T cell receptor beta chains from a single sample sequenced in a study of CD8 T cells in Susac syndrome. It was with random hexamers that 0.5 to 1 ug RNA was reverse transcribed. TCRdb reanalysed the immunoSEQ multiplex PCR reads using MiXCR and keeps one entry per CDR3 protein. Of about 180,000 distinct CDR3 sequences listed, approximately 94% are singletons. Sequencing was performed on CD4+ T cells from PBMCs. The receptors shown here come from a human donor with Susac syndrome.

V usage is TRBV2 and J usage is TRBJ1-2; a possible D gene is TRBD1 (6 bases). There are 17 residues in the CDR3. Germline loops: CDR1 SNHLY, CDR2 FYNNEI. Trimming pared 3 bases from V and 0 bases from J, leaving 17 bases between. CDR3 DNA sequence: TGTGCCAGCAGTGAGGGCGGGACAACGTATACTAACTATGGCTACACCTTC. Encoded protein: CASSEGGTTYTNYGYTF. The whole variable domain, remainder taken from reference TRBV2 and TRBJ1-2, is EPEVTQTPSHQVTQMGQEVILRCVPISNHLYFYWYRQILGQKVEFLVSFYNNEISEKSEIFDDQFSVERPDGSNFTLKIRSTKLEDSAMYFCASSEGGTTYTNYGYTFGSGTRLTVV.

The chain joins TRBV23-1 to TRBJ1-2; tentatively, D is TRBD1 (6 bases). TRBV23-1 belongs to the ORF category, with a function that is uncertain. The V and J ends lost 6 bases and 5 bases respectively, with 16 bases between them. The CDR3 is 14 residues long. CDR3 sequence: CASSHRTENYGYTF. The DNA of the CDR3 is TGCGCCAGCAGCCACCGGACAGAAAATTATGGCTACACCTTC.

The CDR3 loop reads CASSENRALTQPQHF. CDR3 DNA sequence: TGTGCCAGCAGCGAGAACCGGGCTCTCACTCAGCCCCAGCATTTT. The J gene is TRBJ1-5, the V gene TRBV7-2; D unresolved. Between the trimmed V and J ends, which lost 5 bases and 6 bases, there was a span of 17 bases. The CDR3 has 15 amino acids. Germline V gene data show CDR1 as SGHTA and CDR2 as FQGNSA.

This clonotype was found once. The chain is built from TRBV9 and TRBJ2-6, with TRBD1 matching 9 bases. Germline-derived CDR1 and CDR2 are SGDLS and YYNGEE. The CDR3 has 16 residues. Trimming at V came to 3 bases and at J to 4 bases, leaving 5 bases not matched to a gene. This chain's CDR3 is CASSARTGAGANVLTF. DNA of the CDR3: TGTGCCAGCAGCGCCAGGACAGGGGCCGGGGCCAACGTCCTGACTTTC.

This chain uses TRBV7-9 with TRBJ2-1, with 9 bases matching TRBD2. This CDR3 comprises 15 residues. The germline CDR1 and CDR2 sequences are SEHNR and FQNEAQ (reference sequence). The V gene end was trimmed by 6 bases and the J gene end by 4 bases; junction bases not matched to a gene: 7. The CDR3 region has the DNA TGTGCCAGCAGGCCTGAGCGGGGGGCATACAATGAGCAGTTCTTC. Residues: CASRPERGAYNEQFF. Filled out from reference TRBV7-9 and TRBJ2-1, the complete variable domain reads DTGVSQNPRHKITKRGQNVTFRCDPISEHNRLYWYRQTLGQGPEFLTYFQNEAQLEKSRLLSDRFSAERPKGSFSTLEIQRTEQGDSAMYLCASRPERGAYNEQFFGPGTRLTVL.

CDR3 bases: TGTGCCAGCAGTTTACTAGCGGGGGGGCTAGAGACCCAGTACTTC. This codes for CASSLLAGGLETQYF. The rearrangement joins TRBV12-3 or TRBV12-4 to TRBJ2-5; TRBD2 matches at 12 bases. With 2 bases clipped from V and 4 bases from J, the junction kept 2 bases outside the gene matches. The CDR3 contains 15 residues.

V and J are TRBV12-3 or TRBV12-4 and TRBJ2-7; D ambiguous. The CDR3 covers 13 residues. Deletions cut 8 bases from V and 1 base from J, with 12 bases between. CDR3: CASSQGRSYEQYF. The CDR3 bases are TGTGCCAGCTCCCAAGGCAGATCCTACGAGCAGTACTTC.

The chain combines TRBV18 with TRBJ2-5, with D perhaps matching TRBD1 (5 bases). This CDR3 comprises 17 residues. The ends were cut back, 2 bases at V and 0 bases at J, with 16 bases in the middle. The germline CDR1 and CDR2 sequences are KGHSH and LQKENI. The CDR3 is CASSPSQLPGHQETQYF. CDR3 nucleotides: TGTGCCAGCTCACCATCTCAACTACCAGGGCACCAAGAGACCCAGTACTTC.

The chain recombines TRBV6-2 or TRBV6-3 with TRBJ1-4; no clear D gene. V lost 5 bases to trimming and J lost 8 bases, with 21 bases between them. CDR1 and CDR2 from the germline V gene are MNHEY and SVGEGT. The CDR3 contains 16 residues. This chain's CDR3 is CASSIPTVQDKEKLFF. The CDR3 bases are TGTGCCAGCAGTATCCCCACGGTTCAAGACAAGGAAAAACTGTTTTTT.

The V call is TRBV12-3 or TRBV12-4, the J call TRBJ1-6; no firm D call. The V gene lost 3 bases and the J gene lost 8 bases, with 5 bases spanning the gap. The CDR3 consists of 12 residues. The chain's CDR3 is CASSFFDSPLHF. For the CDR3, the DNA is TGTGCCAGCAGTTTCTTCGATTCACCCCTCCACTTT.

The CDR3 here is CASRVTGANGYTF. CDR3 nucleotides: TGTGCCAGCAGAGTGACGGGGGCGAATGGCTACACCTTC. V gene TRBV2 combines with J gene TRBJ1-2; weak D call: TRBD1 (6 bases). Germline V gene data show CDR1 as SNHLY and CDR2 as FYNNEI. The CDR3 totals 13 residues. Between the trimmed V and J ends, which lost 6 bases and 6 bases, there was a span of 14 bases.

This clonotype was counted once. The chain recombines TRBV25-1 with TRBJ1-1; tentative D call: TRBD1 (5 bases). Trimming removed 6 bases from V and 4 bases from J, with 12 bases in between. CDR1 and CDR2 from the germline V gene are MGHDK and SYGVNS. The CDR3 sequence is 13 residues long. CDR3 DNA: TGTGCCAGCAGGGTAACAGGTTCCACTGAAGCTTTCTTT. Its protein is CASRVTGSTEAFF.

The CDR3 is CASSPRSQGEQFF. The CDR3 bases are TGTGCCAGCTCACCTCGGTCACAGGGAGAGCAGTTCTTC. The chain is built from TRBV18 and TRBJ2-1; possibly TRBD1 for D (6 bases). V shed 3 bases and J shed 10 bases, with 13 bases lying between them. This CDR3 region has 13 residues. The germline gives CDR1 KGHSH, CDR2 LQKENI. Supplemented by reference TRBV18 and TRBJ2-1, the full variable domain reads NAGVMQNPRHLVRRRGQEARLRCSPMKGHSHVYWYRQLPEEGLKFMVYLQKENIIDESGMPKERFSAEFPKEGPSILRIQQVVRGDSAAYFCASSPRSQGEQFFGPGTRLTVL.

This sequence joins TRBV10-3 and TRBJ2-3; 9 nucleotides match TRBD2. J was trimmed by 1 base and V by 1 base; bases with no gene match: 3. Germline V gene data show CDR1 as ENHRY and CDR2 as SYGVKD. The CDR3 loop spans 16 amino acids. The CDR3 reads CAISEYASGGTDTQYF. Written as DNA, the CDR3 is TGTGCCATCAGTGAGTACGCTAGCGGGGGCACAGATACGCAGTATTTT.

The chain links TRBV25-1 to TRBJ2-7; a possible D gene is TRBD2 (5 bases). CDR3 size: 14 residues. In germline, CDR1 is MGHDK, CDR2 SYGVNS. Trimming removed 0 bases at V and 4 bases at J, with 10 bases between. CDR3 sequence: CASSEYGWEYEQYF. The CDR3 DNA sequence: TGTGCCAGCAGTGAATATGGCTGGGAGTACGAGCAGTACTTC.

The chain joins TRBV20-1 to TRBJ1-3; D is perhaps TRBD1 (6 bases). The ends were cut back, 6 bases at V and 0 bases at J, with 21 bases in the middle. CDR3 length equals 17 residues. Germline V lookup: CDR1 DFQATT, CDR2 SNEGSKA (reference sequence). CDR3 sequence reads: CSARPAPGGDSGNTIYF. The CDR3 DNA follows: TGCAGTGCACGCCCTGCCCCGGGGGGCGACTCTGGAAACACCATATATTTT.

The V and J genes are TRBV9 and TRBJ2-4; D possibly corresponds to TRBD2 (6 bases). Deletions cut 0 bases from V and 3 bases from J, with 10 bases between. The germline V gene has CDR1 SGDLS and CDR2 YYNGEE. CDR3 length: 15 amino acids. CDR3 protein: CASSVDGGNKNIQYF. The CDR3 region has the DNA TGTGCCAGCAGCGTAGACGGGGGTAACAAAAACATTCAGTACTTC.

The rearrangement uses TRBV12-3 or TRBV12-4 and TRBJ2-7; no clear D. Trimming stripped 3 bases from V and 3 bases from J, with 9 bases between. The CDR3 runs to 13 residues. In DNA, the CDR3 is TGTGCCAGCAGTTTGGGCAGTCACTACGAGCAGTACTTC. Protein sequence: CASSLGSHYEQYF.